This T cell receptor beta chain derives from a study of OX40 agonist ivuxolimab in advanced cancers. Study observations and caveats: With doses of 0.1-3.0 mg/kg, partial responders showed among the lowest clonal expansion. In the expanded peripheral T cells, antigen specificity was never determined.

Measured with immunoSEQ multiplex PCR; TCRdb has only the in-frame clones, and not every one. The table records 67,000 or so clones, over 85% of them present only once. Of note for this clone: What it recognizes is unknown.

The timepoints at which blood was sampled were baseline, cycle 4 day 1, and cycle 7 day 1. The germline V gene has CDR1 LNHDA and CDR2 SQIVND (reference sequence). V lost 8 bases and J lost 0; bases outside the gene matches: 4. The CDR3 has 15 residues. This receptor was obtained from an adult with an advanced solid tumor such as melanoma, head and neck, liver or kidney cancer. The chain carries TRBV19 and TRBJ2-6; 7 nucleotides line up with TRBD2. The input for sequencing was CD4+ or CD8+ T cells sorted from blood, taken in a trial of the OX40 agonist ivuxolimab. The CDR3 bases are TGTGCCAGTTTGGGGAGGGACTCTGGGGCCAACGTCCTGACTTTC. Residues: CASLGRDSGANVLTF.